This is a list of T cell receptor beta chains from one sample in a study of early T cells in non-severe SARS-CoV-2 infection. Via MiXCR, TCRdb re-called the 5' RACE reads, giving one row per CDR3 protein. The table has about 84,000 distinct CDR3 sequences, about 12% seen once. Sequencing was done on a sample of whole blood. Every receptor here comes from an adult who was a healthcare worker with PCR-confirmed SARS-CoV-2 infection or an uninfected control (not recorded which). Each CDR3 is given with its conserved first and last residue. A D gene is named only where the DNA matches it firmly. Size tells how often a clone was seen (once, few, many) or the class of an expanded clone, and some rows leave it out.

TRBV12-3/TRBV12-4	-	many	16	TRBJ1-3	CASSLAVVHSGNTIYF	TGTGCCAGCAGTTTAGCGGTCGTCCACTCTGGAAACACCATATATTTT
TRBV6-2/TRBV6-3	-	many	16	TRBJ1-1	CASTLSRDTLNTEAFF	TGTGCCAGCACCCTGTCGAGGGACACTCTGAACACTGAAGCTTTCTTT
TRBV20-1	-	-	15	TRBJ2-1	CSAGRDARSYNEQFF	TGCAGTGCTGGCCGGGACGCCCGATCCTACAATGAGCAGTTCTTC
TRBV29-1	-	few	12	TRBJ1-1	CSVETTETKAFF	TGCAGCGTTGAGACTACAGAAACTAAAGCTTTCTTT
TRBV20-1	-	many	16	TRBJ1-4	CSAAFGTKVVHKELFF	TGCAGTGCTGCATTCGGTACGAAGGTAGTCCACAAAGAACTGTTTTTT
TRBV6-5	TRBD1	-	12	TRBJ1-1	CASRDRGLEAFF	TGTGCCAGCAGGGACAGGGGACTTGAAGCTTTCTTT
TRBV6-1	TRBD1	many	13	TRBJ1-2	CASSKGGPYGYTF	TGTGCCAGCAGCAAAGGGGGCCCCTATGGCTACACCTTC
TRBV15	TRBD1	few	13	TRBJ1-4	CATSNRGEEKLFF	TGTGCCACCAGCAACAGGGGAGAAGAAAAACTGTTTTTT
TRBV14	TRBD2	-	14	TRBJ2-1	CASSQTGTSREQFF	TGTGCCAGCAGCCAAACCGGGACTAGCCGAGAGCAGTTCTTC
TRBV30	-	many	13	TRBJ1-1	CAWSIGDGTEAFF	TGTGCCTGGAGTATTGGGGACGGCACTGAAGCTTTCTTT
TRBV7-2	-	many	16	TRBJ2-3	CASSSQQGFSTDTQYF	TGTGCCAGCAGCTCCCAGCAGGGGTTTAGCACAGATACGCAGTATTTT
TRBV6-6	-	many	16	TRBJ2-3	CASSYSRMGFTDTQYF	TGTGCCAGCAGTTACTCGAGAATGGGGTTCACAGATACGCAGTATTTT
TRBV10-2	-	many	14	TRBJ1-3	CASSGGSSGNTIYF	TGCGCCAGCAGTGGGGGCAGCTCTGGAAACACCATATATTTT
TRBV19	-	many	15	TRBJ2-7	CASSISPGPTYEQYF	TGTGCCAGTAGTATTTCGCCAGGTCCAACCTACGAGCAGTACTTC
TRBV7-6	-	many	12	TRBJ2-3	CASSLAQDTQYF	TGTGCCAGCAGCTTAGCGCAAGATACGCAGTATTTT
TRBV7-8	TRBD1	many	14	TRBJ1-2	CASSRGQGEGGYTF	TGTGCCAGCAGCCGCGGACAGGGGGAGGGTGGCTACACCTTC
TRBV14	TRBD2	few	17	TRBJ2-1	CASSQEIAGAGDGEQFF	TGTGCCAGCAGCCAAGAAATAGCGGGAGCCGGTGATGGTGAGCAGTTCTTC
TRBV30	-	-	14	TRBJ2-6	CARALSSGANVLTF	TGTGCCCGGGCCCTTAGCTCTGGGGCCAACGTCCTGACTTTC
TRBV11-3	-	many	15	TRBJ1-4	CASSHPAQSGEKLFF	TGTGCCAGCAGCCACCCGGCACAATCGGGTGAAAAACTGTTTTTT
TRBV28	-	few	15	TRBJ1-6	CASSPRDSYNSPLHF	TGTGCCAGCAGTCCCCGTGACAGTTATAATTCACCCCTCCACTTT
TRBV7-3	-	medium-sized	17	TRBJ2-1	CASSSLGGGKGFGEQFF	TGTGCCAGCAGCTCCCTTGGGGGCGGGAAGGGGTTCGGTGAGCAGTTCTTC
TRBV7-9	-	-	14	TRBJ2-1	CASSLLASYNEQFF	TGTGCCAGCAGCTTACTAGCGTCATACAATGAGCAGTTCTTC
TRBV29-1	-	-	13	TRBJ2-7	CSVEGESAYEQYF	TGCAGCGTTGAGGGGGAGAGCGCCTACGAGCAGTACTTC
TRBV5-1	TRBD1	-	14	TRBJ2-7	CASSFETGPYEQYF	TGCGCCAGCAGCTTCGAGACAGGGCCCTACGAGCAGTACTTC
TRBV11-2	-	few	14	TRBJ2-1	CASSLVRSPAGQFF	TGTGCCAGCAGCTTAGTAAGGTCGCCCGCAGGGCAGTTCTTC
TRBV5-5	-	-	18	TRBJ2-6	CASSLHGQKGTGANVLTF	TGTGCCAGCAGCTTGCATGGACAGAAAGGGACTGGGGCCAACGTCCTGACTTTC
TRBV6-5	TRBD2	-	17	TRBJ2-1	CASSRTVLAGGGNEQFF	TGTGCCAGCAGCCGTACTGTGCTAGCGGGAGGTGGCAATGAGCAGTTCTTC